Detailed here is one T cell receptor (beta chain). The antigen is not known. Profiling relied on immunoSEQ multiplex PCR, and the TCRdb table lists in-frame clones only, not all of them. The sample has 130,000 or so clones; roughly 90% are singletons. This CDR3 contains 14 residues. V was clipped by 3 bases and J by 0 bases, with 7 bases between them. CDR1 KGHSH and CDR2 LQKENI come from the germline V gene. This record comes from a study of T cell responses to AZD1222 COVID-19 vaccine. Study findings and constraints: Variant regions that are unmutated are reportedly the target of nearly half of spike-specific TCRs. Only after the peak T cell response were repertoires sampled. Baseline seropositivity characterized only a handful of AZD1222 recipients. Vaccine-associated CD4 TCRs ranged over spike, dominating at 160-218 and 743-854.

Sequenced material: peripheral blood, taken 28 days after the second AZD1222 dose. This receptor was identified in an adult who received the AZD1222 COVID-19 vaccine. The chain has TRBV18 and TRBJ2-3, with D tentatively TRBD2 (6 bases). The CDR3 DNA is TGTGCCAGCTCACCGGGACTTAGCACAGATACGCAGTATTTT. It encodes CASSPGLSTDTQYF.